Following are 21 T cell receptor beta chains from one sample sequenced in a study of cytomegalovirus exposure and HLA in healthy donors. The PCR ran on 60 Vbeta and 13 Jbeta primers. Using immunoSEQ multiplex PCR, the repertoire was profiled, and TCRdb retains in-frame clones only, with some absent. Of about 180,000 clones listed, 80% are singletons. The sequenced material came from PBMCs. Source of these receptors: a woman aged 30 to 39 in good health and CMV-seronegative.

CDR3 sequence (DNA): TGTGCCAGCAGCTCGGTCGCGAAAGAGCAGTACTTC. It codes for CASSSVAKEQYF. The chain combines TRBV11-1 with TRBJ2-7; no definite D call. This CDR3 region has 12 residues. The V end lost 4 bases, the J end lost 7 bases, and 11 bases lay between the germline ends. CDR1 and CDR2 from the germline V gene are SGHAT and FQDESV (reference sequence).

The chain links TRBV29-1 to TRBJ2-1, with D possibly being TRBD1 (5 bases). The length of the CDR3 is 16 residues. Germline V gene sequence: CDR1 SQVTM, CDR2 ANQGSEA. Trimming stripped 0 bases from V and 7 bases from J, with 19 bases between. This CDR3 is CSVEDRVQVTGNEQFF. The CDR3 region has the DNA TGCAGCGTTGAAGACCGCGTACAGGTGACCGGAAATGAGCAGTTCTTC.

The rearrangement joins TRBV10-1 to TRBJ2-3; 13 positions match TRBD2. The junction had 1 base not matched to a gene; V was cut back by 4 bases and J by 3 bases. In germline, CDR1 is WNHNN, CDR2 SYGVQD (reference sequence). The CDR3 runs to 15 residues. CDR3: CASSGLAGGTDTQYF. DNA of the CDR3: TGCGCCAGCAGTGGACTAGCGGGGGGTACAGATACGCAGTATTTT.

The chain employs TRBV7-6 and TRBJ2-2; TRBD2 agrees at 11 bases. CDR1 and CDR2 from the germline V gene are SGHVS and FNYEAQ. Trimming removed 2 bases from V and 1 base from J; junction bases left unmatched: 3. The CDR3 contains 17 residues. CDR3 loop: CASSLRLAGGNTGELFF. The CDR3 DNA reads as TGTGCCAGCAGCTTAAGGCTAGCGGGGGGGAACACCGGGGAGCTGTTTTTT.

This clone has at least ten counts. The CDR3 here is CASSLKDRQHTEAFF. CDR3 DNA sequence: TGTGCCAGCAGCCTTAAGGACCGACAGCACACTGAAGCTTTCTTT. V and J are TRBV9 and TRBJ1-1; tentative D call: TRBD1 (5 bases). Trimming pared 4 bases from V and 3 bases from J, leaving 16 bases between. The CDR3 loop spans 15 amino acids. Germline values: CDR1 SGDLS, CDR2 YYNGEE.

This clone has just one count. J is TRBJ1-6 and V is TRBV19, with D possibly TRBD1 on 5 matching bases. V lost 3 bases and J lost 0, with 12 bases in between. Germline V gene lookup returns CDR1 LNHDA and CDR2 SQIVND (reference sequence). The CDR3 length is 17 residues. The CDR3 reads CASSMGREGSYNSPLHF. CDR3 DNA sequence: TGTGCCAGTAGTATGGGCAGGGAAGGCTCCTATAATTCACCCCTCCACTTT. Full variable domain (outside the CDR3, taken from reference TRBV19 and TRBJ1-6): DGGITQSPKYLFRKEGQNVTLSCEQNLNHDAMYWYRQDPGQGLRLIYYSQIVNDFQKGDIAEGYSVSREKKESFPLTVTSAQKNPTAFYLCASSMGREGSYNSPLHFGNGTRLTVT.

The V and J genes are TRBV6-4 and TRBJ2-2, with 8 bases that match TRBD1. The CDR3 sequence is 15 residues long. Germline V gives CDR1 MRHNA, CDR2 SNTAGT. With V trimmed by 3 bases and J by 3 bases, 3 bases remained unmatched. Written as DNA, the CDR3 is TGTGCCAGCAGTGATACGACAGGGGACACCGGGGAGCTGTTTTTT. It is translated as CASSDTTGDTGELFF.

This clone appeared a single time. The CDR3 DNA follows: TGTGCCAGCAGCGACTTGAATGGCTACACCTTC. The encoded protein is CASSDLNGYTF. The chain combines TRBV5-6 with TRBJ1-2; D uncertain. This CDR3 comprises 11 residues. V lost 4 bases and J lost 6, with 7 bases in between. Germline V gene lookup returns CDR1 SGHDT and CDR2 YYEEEE. The full variable domain, completed using reference TRBV5-6 and TRBJ1-2, is DAGVTQSPTHLIKTRGQQVTLRCSPKSGHDTVSWYQQALGQGPQFIFQYYEEEERQRGNFPDRFSGHQFPNYSSELNVNALLLGDSALYLCASSDLNGYTFGSGTRLTVV.

V and J are TRBV11-1 and TRBJ2-3; 7 nucleotides agree with TRBD2. The CDR3 has 15 amino acids. With 4 bases clipped from V and 1 base from J, the junction kept 5 bases outside the gene matches. CDR1 and CDR2 from the germline V gene are SGHAT and FQDESV (reference sequence). The CDR3 DNA reads TGTGCCAGCAGCTCCCAGCGGGGAGGCACAGATACGCAGTATTTT. Its protein product is CASSSQRGGTDTQYF.

This clone was counted between two and nine times. The genes are TRBV6-1 and TRBJ1-1, with a possible D match to TRBD1 (6 bases). The ends were cut back, 6 bases at V and 1 base at J, with 12 bases in the middle. Germline lookup yields CDR1 MNHNS and CDR2 SASEGT. The CDR3 is 14 amino acids. CDR3 in amino acids: CASRSRTANTEAFF. The CDR3 nucleotides read TGTGCCAGCAGATCCCGGACAGCGAACACTGAAGCTTTCTTT.

V and J are TRBV4-1 and TRBJ2-7; D uncertain. V was pared by 1 base and J by 4 bases, with 2 bases between. The CDR3 loop spans 11 amino acids. Germline assignment: CDR1 MGHRA and CDR2 YSYEKL. Written as DNA, the CDR3 is TGCGCCAGCAGCCAAGCATACGAGCAGTACTTC. Protein: CASSQAYEQYF.

This clone has a single count. The V and J genes are TRBV5-1 and TRBJ1-2; D is possibly TRBD1 (6 bases). Deletions cut 4 bases from V and 7 bases from J, with 20 bases between. The CDR3 consists of 15 residues. The germline CDR1 and CDR2 sequences are SGHRS and YFSETQ. The CDR3 sequence: CASSTGTPQTGGYTF. CDR3 in DNA: TGCGCCAGCAGCACCGGGACACCCCAGACTGGTGGCTACACCTTC.

The rearrangement uses TRBV7-9 and TRBJ2-7; the D is unclear. Germline V gives CDR1 SEHNR, CDR2 FQNEAQ (reference sequence). The CDR3 totals 13 residues. Trimming pared 1 base from V and 0 bases from J, leaving 4 bases between. In nucleotides, the CDR3 is TGTGCCAGCAGCTTAGGACACTCCTACGAGCAGTACTTC. Its translation: CASSLGHSYEQYF.

Only a few counts were recorded for this clone. The chain has TRBV7-9 and TRBJ1-2; D not resolved. The CDR3 is 15 residues long. The V end lost 3 bases, the J end lost 0 bases, and 11 bases lay between the germline ends. Looked up from germline, CDR1 is SEHNR and CDR2 is FQNEAQ (reference sequence). The CDR3 sequence: CASSFMAVSNYGYTF. CDR3 nucleotide sequence: TGTGCCAGCAGCTTTATGGCAGTCTCTAACTATGGCTACACCTTC.

The genes are TRBV14 and TRBJ2-7, with a weak D call TRBD2 (5 bases). The CDR3 has 14 amino acids. Germline values: CDR1 SGHDN, CDR2 FVKESK. V lost 1 base and J 1 base, leaving 8 bases between the germline ends. CDR3 coding DNA: TGTGCCAGCAGCCAAGTCACGGGGTCCTACGAGCAGTACTTC. This encodes CASSQVTGSYEQYF.

Details on this clone: At one of its ends the junction is not consistent with the germline gene, which may arise from a read error. This chain joins TRBV5-6 and TRBJ2-5; D perhaps matches TRBD1 (6 bases). The CDR3 has 13 residues. CDR1 and CDR2 (germline): SGHDT, YYEEEE. The CDR3 reads CASRSSGTPRDHF. In nucleotides, the CDR3 is TGTGCCAGCAGGTCCTCCGGGACACCCAGAGATCACTTC.

J is TRBJ2-1 and V is TRBV27, with D maybe TRBD1 (5 bases). The CDR3 length is 15 residues. Trimming took 4 bases from V and 4 from J, leaving 14 bases between them. The germline V gene encodes CDR1 MNHEY and CDR2 SMNVEV (reference sequence). As DNA, the CDR3 is TGTGCCAGCAGTTCCGCGGACACCCTATACAATGAGCAGTTCTTC. Amino acids: CASSSADTLYNEQFF.

CDR3 bases: TGCGCCAGCAGTCCTTGCGGGGCTGGCTCGGGAAAACTGTTTTTT. Encoded protein: CASSPCGAGSGKLFF. The rearrangement joins TRBV23-1 to TRBJ1-4; D is perhaps TRBD1 (5 bases). TRBV23-1 is an ORF; its function is uncertain. Trimming cost V 4 bases and J 10 bases, with 19 bases left between them. The CDR3 covers 15 residues.

The chain recombines TRBV4-1 with TRBJ2-7, with 7 bases lining up with TRBD2. V dropped 4 bases and J dropped 1; count of bases not matched to a gene: 13. Germline V CDR1 and CDR2: MGHRA, YSYEKL. This CDR3 comprises 17 residues. CDR3 amino acids: CASSLVRDLGLSYEQYF. DNA for the CDR3: TGCGCCAGCAGCCTGGTAAGGGATTTGGGACTATCCTACGAGCAGTACTTC.

This clone was seen once. The rearrangement uses TRBV6-4 and TRBJ2-3, with 11 nucleotides matching TRBD2. Germline V gene data show CDR1 as MRHNA and CDR2 as SNTAGT. This CDR3 spans 15 amino acids. V lost 4 bases, J lost 1 base, and 1 base stayed unmatched. The CDR3 reads CASSVLAGGTDTQYF. For the CDR3, the DNA is TGTGCCAGCAGTGTACTAGCGGGGGGCACAGATACGCAGTATTTT.

The rearrangement uses TRBV10-1 and TRBJ1-1; a possible D gene is TRBD1 (6 bases). The germline V gene has CDR1 WNHNN and CDR2 SYGVQD (reference sequence). The CDR3 is 13 residues long. The V end lost 3 bases, the J end lost 4 bases, and 9 bases lay between the germline ends. The CDR3 here is CASSDGGLTEAFF. DNA of the CDR3: TGCGCCAGCAGTGACGGGGGGCTCACTGAAGCTTTCTTT.